This is a list of T cell receptor beta chains from one sample in a study of somatic mutations in cytotoxic T cells in rheumatoid arthritis. Clones were read by immunoSEQ multiplex PCR, and TCRdb kept only the in-frame ones, dropping some. The table lists fewer than 20,000 clones, roughly 65% of them singletons. Sequenced input: CD8+ T cells sorted from blood. The origin of the receptors is an adult with rheumatoid arthritis. The CDR3 runs from the conserved cysteine through the conserved F or W. Each record gives: clone size, J gene, V gene, D gene, CDR3 length, CDR3 protein, CDR3 DNA. A D gene is named only where the DNA matches it firmly. Size is stated for part of the rows, as once, few or many counts, or as a class when the clone is expanded.

abundance: -; j_gene: TRBJ1-1; v_gene: TRBV10-3; d_gene: -; len: 12; CDR3aa: CAISEGNTEAFF; CDR3nt: TGTGCCATCAGTGAGGGGAACACTGAAGCTTTCTTT
abundance: -; j_gene: TRBJ1-2; v_gene: TRBV1; d_gene: -; len: 17; CDR3aa: CTSSQEGGDRVHYGYTF; CDR3nt: TGCACCAGCAGCCAAGAAGGGGGGGACAGGGTTCACTATGGCTACACCTTC
abundance: -; j_gene: TRBJ2-7; v_gene: TRBV7-8; d_gene: TRBD2; len: 18; CDR3aa: CASSLVGIRRERPDEQYF; CDR3nt: TGTGCCAGCAGCTTAGTCGGGATAAGGCGGGAGAGGCCCGACGAGCAGTACTTC
abundance: -; j_gene: TRBJ1-5; v_gene: TRBV30; d_gene: -; len: 14; CDR3aa: CAWSVSRTNQPQHF; CDR3nt: TGTGCCTGGAGTGTGAGCAGGACCAATCAGCCCCAGCATTTT
abundance: few; j_gene: TRBJ2-1; v_gene: TRBV28; d_gene: -; len: 15; CDR3aa: CASSLLGVSYNEQFF; CDR3nt: TGTGCCAGCAGTTTATTAGGAGTCTCCTACAATGAGCAGTTCTTC
abundance: -; j_gene: TRBJ2-4; v_gene: TRBV4-1; d_gene: -; len: 17; CDR3aa: CASSMRQPLGAKNIQYF; CDR3nt: TGCGCCAGCAGCATGCGACAGCCCCTGGGGGCCAAAAACATTCAGTACTTC
abundance: -; j_gene: TRBJ2-7; v_gene: TRBV18; d_gene: -; len: 14; CDR3aa: CASSPPPGTYEQYF; CDR3nt: TGTGCCAGCTCACCACCTCCAGGGACCTACGAGCAGTACTTC
abundance: few; j_gene: TRBJ2-7; v_gene: TRBV6-6; d_gene: TRBD2; len: 16; CDR3aa: CASSYSKVAGAYEQYF; CDR3nt: TGTGCCAGCAGTTACTCCAAGGTAGCGGGGGCCTACGAGCAGTACTTC
abundance: -; j_gene: TRBJ2-3; v_gene: TRBV5-4; d_gene: TRBD2; len: 15; CDR3aa: CASSLIGGAADTQYF; CDR3nt: TGTGCCAGCAGCTTGATCGGGGGGGCGGCAGATACGCAGTATTTT
abundance: -; j_gene: TRBJ2-3; v_gene: TRBV4-3; d_gene: -; len: 17; CDR3aa: CASSPDGVGGTTDTQYF; CDR3nt: TGCGCCAGCAGCCCCGATGGTGTTGGAGGGACCACAGATACGCAGTATTTT
abundance: once; j_gene: TRBJ1-1; v_gene: TRBV19; d_gene: -; len: 13; CDR3aa: CASSILMNTEAFF; CDR3nt: TGTGCCAGTAGTATTCTTATGAACACTGAAGCTTTCTTT
abundance: -; j_gene: TRBJ2-5; v_gene: TRBV27; d_gene: TRBD2; len: 15; CDR3aa: CASSLLAGSGETQYF; CDR3nt: TGTGCCAGCAGTTTATTAGCGGGGAGCGGAGAGACCCAGTACTTC
abundance: once; j_gene: TRBJ2-1; v_gene: TRBV9; d_gene: -; len: 12; CDR3aa: CASSVGRNEQFF; CDR3nt: TGTGCCAGCAGCGTAGGTCGGAATGAGCAGTTCTTC
abundance: -; j_gene: TRBJ1-1; v_gene: TRBV6-1; d_gene: TRBD1; len: 14; CDR3aa: CASSLAGGVAEAFF; CDR3nt: TGTGCCAGCAGCCTGGCAGGGGGGGTTGCTGAAGCTTTCTTT
abundance: -; j_gene: TRBJ2-5; v_gene: TRBV6-5; d_gene: -; len: 15; CDR3aa: CASSYSGQPQETQYF; CDR3nt: TGTGCCAGCAGTTACTCCGGACAGCCTCAAGAGACCCAGTACTTC
abundance: -; j_gene: TRBJ2-3; v_gene: TRBV18; d_gene: -; len: 15; CDR3aa: CASSPSTGYTDTQYF; CDR3nt: TGTGCCAGCTCACCCTCAACAGGCTACACAGATACGCAGTATTTT
abundance: -; j_gene: TRBJ2-2; v_gene: TRBV10-3; d_gene: -; len: 15; CDR3aa: CAISDHRDEGGELFF; CDR3nt: TGTGCCATCAGTGACCACAGGGATGAGGGCGGGGAGCTGTTTTTT
abundance: -; j_gene: TRBJ1-1; v_gene: TRBV19; d_gene: TRBD1; len: 15; CDR3aa: CASSGWTGGGTEAFF; CDR3nt: TGTGCCAGTAGTGGCTGGACAGGGGGCGGAACTGAAGCTTTCTTT
abundance: -; j_gene: TRBJ2-3; v_gene: TRBV9; d_gene: -; len: 16; CDR3aa: CASSVDRGGPTDTQYF; CDR3nt: TGTGCCAGCAGCGTAGATAGGGGGGGGCCCACAGATACGCAGTATTTT
abundance: once; j_gene: TRBJ2-7; v_gene: TRBV27; d_gene: TRBD1; len: 15; CDR3aa: CASTEVGQGSYEQYF; CDR3nt: TGTGCCAGCACCGAAGTGGGACAGGGCTCCTACGAGCAGTACTTC
abundance: -; j_gene: TRBJ2-5; v_gene: TRBV5-6; d_gene: -; len: 14; CDR3aa: CASSLQGRQETQYF; CDR3nt: TGTGCCAGCAGCTTACAGGGTCGTCAAGAGACCCAGTACTTC
abundance: -; j_gene: TRBJ2-5; v_gene: TRBV7-9; d_gene: TRBD1; len: 16; CDR3aa: CASSSHVGQRRETQYF; CDR3nt: TGTGCCAGCAGCTCTCATGTGGGACAGAGAAGAGAGACCCAGTACTTC
abundance: few; j_gene: TRBJ1-1; v_gene: TRBV15; d_gene: -; len: 14; CDR3aa: CATSRDRGGTEAFF; CDR3nt: TGTGCCACCAGCAGAGACCGTGGGGGCACTGAAGCTTTCTTT
abundance: -; j_gene: TRBJ1-2; v_gene: TRBV4-2; d_gene: TRBD1; len: 15; CDR3aa: CASSQDQTGRYGYTF; CDR3nt: TGTGCCAGCAGCCAAGATCAGACAGGGAGGTATGGCTACACCTTC
abundance: -; j_gene: TRBJ2-3; v_gene: TRBV5-6; d_gene: TRBD2; len: 12; CDR3aa: CASSWGGDTQYF; CDR3nt: TGTGCCAGCAGCTGGGGGGGAGATACGCAGTATTTT
abundance: -; j_gene: TRBJ1-2; v_gene: TRBV29-1; d_gene: -; len: 12; CDR3aa: CSVNRGNYGYTF; CDR3nt: TGCAGCGTTAATCGGGGAAACTATGGCTACACCTTC
abundance: -; j_gene: TRBJ1-5; v_gene: TRBV28; d_gene: -; len: 16; CDR3aa: CASKSFQGGSNQPQHF; CDR3nt: TGTGCCAGCAAATCCTTCCAGGGCGGTAGCAATCAGCCCCAGCATTTT
abundance: -; j_gene: TRBJ2-7; v_gene: TRBV29-1; d_gene: -; len: 12; CDR3aa: CNARGPTYEQYF; CDR3nt: TGCAACGCCCGGGGTCCGACCTACGAGCAGTACTTC